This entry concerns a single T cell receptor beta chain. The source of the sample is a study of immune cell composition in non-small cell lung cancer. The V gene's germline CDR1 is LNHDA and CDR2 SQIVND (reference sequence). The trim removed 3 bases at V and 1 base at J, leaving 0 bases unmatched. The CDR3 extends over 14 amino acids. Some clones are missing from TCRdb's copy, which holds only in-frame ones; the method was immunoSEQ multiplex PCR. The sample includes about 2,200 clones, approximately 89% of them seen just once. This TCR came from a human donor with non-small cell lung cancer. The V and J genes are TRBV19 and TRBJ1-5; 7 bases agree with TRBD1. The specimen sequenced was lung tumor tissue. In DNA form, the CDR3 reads TGTGCCAGTAGTATGACAGGGAGCAATCAGCCCCAGCATTTT. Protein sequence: CASSMTGSNQPQHF.